This T cell receptor (beta chain) derives from a study of T cell repertoires in cytomegalovirus infection. About the study: CMV epitopes that were recently identified and HLA-C-restricted were used alongside well-studied HLA-B-restricted ones. Carrying CMV and the relevant HLA type showed in public TCR beta signatures. Study conclusions and caveats: Dominating the ex vivo response were TCR beta clonotypes that were CMV-specific and HLA-C-restricted. People with CMV and the relevant HLA were identified by cumulative public TCR beta family frequency.

Using its own MiXCR run on the reads, TCRdb lists one record per CDR3 protein. Of about 480,000 distinct CDR3 sequences in the sample, 30% to 40% are singletons; the top ten hold roughly 17%. CDR1 is KGHDR, CDR2 SFDVKD, per germline. After removal of 4 bases from V and 3 bases from J, the junction contained 3 bases not matched to a gene. This CDR3 has 15 residues. This clonotype was found a few times. Its antigen is unknown. The sequence was collected from a human donor in good health (CMV status not recorded). Some clones in this sample may be carry-over from other donors' samples. Sequences were derived from cultured PBMCs, sampled from culture after CMV antigen stimulation. This chain joins TRBV24-1 and TRBJ2-5; 11 positions match TRBD2. CDR3 amino acids: CATSDLTSGKETQYF. The CDR3 DNA reads as TGTGCCACCAGTGACCTGACTAGCGGGAAAGAGACCCAGTACTTC.